This is a list of T cell receptor beta chains from one sample in a study of OX40 agonist ivuxolimab in advanced cancers. Method: immunoSEQ multiplex PCR; TCRdb's copy keeps in-frame clones and lacks some. The sample includes about 24,000 clones, about 90% seen only once; the top ten take approximately 9.6%. The material sequenced was CD4+ or CD8+ T cells sorted from blood, taken in a trial of the OX40 agonist ivuxolimab. These receptors were taken from an adult with an advanced solid tumor such as melanoma, head and neck, liver or kidney cancer. CDR3s include the opening cysteine and the closing phenylalanine or tryptophan. A D gene is named only where the DNA matches it firmly. Clone size is not always given. Where it is, it says once, few, many or a class for expanded clones.

j_call	clone_size	d_call	v_call	cdr3_length	cdr3_aa	cdr3_nt
TRBJ2-3	-	-	TRBV4-2	15	CASSQGRARTDTQYF	TGTGCCAGCAGCCAGGGCCGCGCCCGCACAGATACGCAGTATTTT
TRBJ2-2	-	-	TRBV9	15	CASSPRTENTGELFF	TGTGCCAGCAGCCCCCGGACTGAGAACACCGGGGAGCTGTTTTTT
TRBJ2-1	-	TRBD2	TRBV5-8	15	CASKLTSGSFNEQFF	TGTGCCAGCAAGTTGACTAGCGGGAGTTTTAATGAGCAGTTCTTC
TRBJ1-1	few	-	TRBV7-9	13	CASSLQGNTEAFF	TGTGCCAGCAGCTTACAGGGGAACACTGAAGCTTTCTTT
TRBJ2-1	-	-	TRBV28	16	CASKWWAEREKGEQFF	TGTGCCAGCAAGTGGTGGGCGGAACGGGAGAAAGGTGAGCAGTTCTTC
TRBJ2-7	-	-	TRBV4-1	13	CASSRDGTYEQYF	TGCGCCAGCAGCCGAGACGGAACCTACGAGCAGTACTTC
TRBJ2-7	-	-	TRBV5-1	13	CASSPGGAYEQYF	TGCGCCAGCAGCCCTGGCGGGGCATACGAGCAGTACTTC
TRBJ1-1	-	-	TRBV14	13	CASSTISTAEAFF	TGTGCCAGCAGCACCATTTCGACAGCAGAAGCTTTCTTT
TRBJ2-1	-	-	TRBV5-5	14	CASSLKASDNEQFF	TGTGCCAGCAGCTTGAAAGCTAGTGATAATGAGCAGTTCTTC
TRBJ2-7	-	TRBD1	TRBV19	13	CASAGTGAYEQYF	TGTGCCAGCGCCGGGACAGGGGCCTACGAGCAGTACTTC
TRBJ1-1	-	-	TRBV5-1	12	CASSLGRGEAFF	TGCGCCAGCAGCTTGGGCAGGGGTGAAGCTTTCTTT
TRBJ2-3	-	-	TRBV5-1	15	CASSLMGSSTDTQYF	TGCGCCAGCAGCTTGATGGGGTCAAGCACAGATACGCAGTATTTT
TRBJ2-7	-	TRBD1	TRBV27	13	CASSRDRHYEQYF	TGTGCCAGCAGCCGGGACAGGCACTACGAGCAGTACTTC
TRBJ1-2	few	-	TRBV9	11	CASSQNNGYTF	TGTGCCAGCAGTCAGAATAATGGCTACACCTTC
TRBJ1-2	-	-	TRBV18	15	CASSPPARANYGYTF	TGTGCCAGCTCACCACCGGCCAGAGCTAACTATGGCTACACCTTC
TRBJ1-3	-	-	TRBV7-9	17	CASIPPWATEPGNTIYF	TGTGCCAGCATCCCCCCGTGGGCAACAGAACCTGGAAACACCATATATTTT
TRBJ2-7	-	TRBD1	TRBV5-1	22	CASSSRPNSDRGRGGPSYEQYF	TGCGCCAGCAGCTCTAGACCCAATTCGGACAGGGGGCGCGGAGGGCCTTCCTACGAGCAGTACTTC
TRBJ2-7	-	-	TRBV28	15	CASSLSPGSSYEQYF	TGTGCCAGCAGTTTATCGCCAGGGAGCTCCTACGAGCAGTACTTC
TRBJ2-7	-	-	TRBV4-2	17	CASSQDPSGGASYEQYF	TGTGCCAGCAGCCAAGATCCCAGCGGTGGGGCCTCCTACGAGCAGTACTTC
TRBJ2-2	-	-	TRBV7-9	15	CASSLSSLGTGELFF	TGTGCCAGCAGCTTATCTAGCCTGGGAACCGGGGAGCTGTTTTTT
TRBJ1-4	-	-	TRBV29-1	17	CSVVGAPGYHGDEKLFF	TGCAGCGTTGTGGGGGCCCCGGGATACCATGGGGATGAAAAACTGTTTTTT
TRBJ2-6	-	TRBD1	TRBV19	15	CASSAGGAGANVLTF	TGTGCCAGTAGTGCAGGGGGCGCTGGGGCCAACGTCCTGACTTTC
TRBJ1-6	-	TRBD1	TRBV19	17	CASTAGGGGRKNSPLHF	TGTGCCAGTACAGCGGGAGGAGGGGGCAGGAAGAATTCACCCCTCCACTTT
TRBJ2-2	once	-	TRBV5-4	17	CASSLARLGLGTGELFF	TGTGCCAGCAGCTTGGCCCGGCTTGGGTTGGGCACCGGGGAGCTGTTTTTT
TRBJ1-2	-	-	TRBV6-4	16	CASSSDTSHGTYGYTF	TGTGCCAGCAGTAGCGACACCTCACACGGGACCTATGGCTACACCTTC
TRBJ2-6	-	-	TRBV27	12	CVNTLGANVLTF	TGTGTCAACACATTGGGGGCCAACGTCCTGACTTTC
TRBJ2-5	-	-	TRBV29-1	14	CSVDMAGKGETQYF	TGCAGCGTTGACATGGCAGGAAAGGGGGAGACCCAGTACTTC
TRBJ2-2	-	TRBD2	TRBV7-3	15	CASSRTSGYTGELFF	TGTGCCAGCAGCCGGACTAGCGGCTACACCGGGGAGCTGTTTTTT
TRBJ2-7	once	TRBD1	TRBV11-3	15	CASSNPTDRGVEQYF	TGTGCCAGCAGCAACCCGACCGACAGGGGGGTAGAGCAGTACTTC
TRBJ2-2	-	TRBD2	TRBV7-7	16	CASSRLAGANTGELFF	TGTGCCAGCAGCCGACTAGCGGGAGCGAACACCGGGGAGCTGTTTTTT
TRBJ2-1	-	TRBD1	TRBV6-6	14	CASRNGQGRNEQFF	TGTGCCAGCAGAAACGGACAGGGAAGAAATGAGCAGTTCTTC
TRBJ2-1	once	-	TRBV5-1	16	CASSHAEVRSYNEQFF	TGCGCCAGCAGCCACGCGGAGGTCCGCTCCTACAATGAGCAGTTCTTC
TRBJ1-5	-	TRBD1	TRBV18	14	CASSPGTGNQPQHF	TGTGCCAGCTCACCTGGGACAGGAAATCAGCCCCAGCATTTT
TRBJ2-7	-	TRBD1	TRBV11-2	16	CASSSNTGQANYEQYF	TGTGCCAGCAGCTCAAATACGGGACAGGCGAATTACGAGCAGTACTTC
TRBJ2-1	-	TRBD2	TRBV30	15	CAWSELAGPYNEQFF	TGTGCCTGGAGTGAGCTAGCGGGACCCTACAATGAGCAGTTCTTC
TRBJ1-2	-	-	TRBV6-9	12	CASSWAPGGYTF	TGTGCCAGCAGTTGGGCCCCGGGAGGCTACACCTTC
TRBJ2-2	once	-	TRBV2	16	CASSVNRLANTGELFF	TGTGCCAGCAGTGTGAACAGACTCGCGAACACCGGGGAGCTGTTTTTT
TRBJ2-3	-	TRBD1	TRBV10-3	16	CAISERGTGSTDTQYF	TGTGCCATCAGTGAGCGCGGGACAGGAAGCACAGATACGCAGTATTTT
TRBJ1-1	-	-	TRBV7-2	14	CASSSTYGTTEAFF	TGTGCCAGCAGCTCCACCTATGGGACGACTGAAGCTTTCTTT
TRBJ2-6	-	-	TRBV15	16	CATRGLRNSGANVLTF	TGTGCCACCAGGGGGTTAAGGAACTCTGGGGCCAACGTCCTGACTTTC
TRBJ2-3	-	-	TRBV5-1	15	CASSRDGETTDTQYF	TGCGCCAGCAGCAGGGATGGGGAGACCACAGATACGCAGTATTTT
TRBJ1-2	-	-	TRBV5-1	15	CASSPGTQTNYGYTF	TGCGCCAGCAGCCCCGGGACACAAACTAACTATGGCTACACCTTC
TRBJ1-5	-	-	TRBV28	16	CASSPSGTYSNQPQHF	TGTGCCAGCAGTCCTTCAGGGACTTATAGCAATCAGCCCCAGCATTTT
TRBJ1-2	few	-	TRBV6-5	14	CASSYSTQGGGYTF	TGTGCCAGCAGTTACTCGACTCAGGGTGGAGGCTACACCTTC
TRBJ2-7	-	TRBD2	TRBV11-1	15	CASSLDRAGASEQYF	TGTGCCAGCAGCTTAGATCGGGCGGGAGCCTCCGAGCAGTACTTC
TRBJ2-4	-	TRBD1	TRBV28	12	CASSLGWTGQYF	TGTGCCAGCAGTTTAGGGTGGACAGGGCAGTACTTC
TRBJ2-1	-	-	TRBV5-1	15	CASSFAARTYNEQFF	TGCGCCAGCAGCTTCGCGGCGAGGACCTACAATGAGCAGTTCTTC
TRBJ2-5	-	-	TRBV19	14	CASSTVGYQETQYF	TGTGCCAGTAGTACTGTGGGGTACCAAGAGACCCAGTACTTC
TRBJ2-1	-	TRBD2	TRBV9	16	CASSVPSGSKNNEQFF	TGTGCCAGCAGCGTGCCTAGCGGGAGTAAGAACAATGAGCAGTTCTTC
TRBJ2-2	-	-	TRBV7-2	14	CASSLQVLAGELFF	TGTGCCAGCAGCTTACAAGTTTTAGCCGGGGAGCTGTTTTTT
TRBJ2-2	-	TRBD1	TRBV4-2	15	CASSQGQGATGELFF	TGTGCCAGCAGCCAAGGGCAGGGGGCAACCGGGGAGCTGTTTTTT